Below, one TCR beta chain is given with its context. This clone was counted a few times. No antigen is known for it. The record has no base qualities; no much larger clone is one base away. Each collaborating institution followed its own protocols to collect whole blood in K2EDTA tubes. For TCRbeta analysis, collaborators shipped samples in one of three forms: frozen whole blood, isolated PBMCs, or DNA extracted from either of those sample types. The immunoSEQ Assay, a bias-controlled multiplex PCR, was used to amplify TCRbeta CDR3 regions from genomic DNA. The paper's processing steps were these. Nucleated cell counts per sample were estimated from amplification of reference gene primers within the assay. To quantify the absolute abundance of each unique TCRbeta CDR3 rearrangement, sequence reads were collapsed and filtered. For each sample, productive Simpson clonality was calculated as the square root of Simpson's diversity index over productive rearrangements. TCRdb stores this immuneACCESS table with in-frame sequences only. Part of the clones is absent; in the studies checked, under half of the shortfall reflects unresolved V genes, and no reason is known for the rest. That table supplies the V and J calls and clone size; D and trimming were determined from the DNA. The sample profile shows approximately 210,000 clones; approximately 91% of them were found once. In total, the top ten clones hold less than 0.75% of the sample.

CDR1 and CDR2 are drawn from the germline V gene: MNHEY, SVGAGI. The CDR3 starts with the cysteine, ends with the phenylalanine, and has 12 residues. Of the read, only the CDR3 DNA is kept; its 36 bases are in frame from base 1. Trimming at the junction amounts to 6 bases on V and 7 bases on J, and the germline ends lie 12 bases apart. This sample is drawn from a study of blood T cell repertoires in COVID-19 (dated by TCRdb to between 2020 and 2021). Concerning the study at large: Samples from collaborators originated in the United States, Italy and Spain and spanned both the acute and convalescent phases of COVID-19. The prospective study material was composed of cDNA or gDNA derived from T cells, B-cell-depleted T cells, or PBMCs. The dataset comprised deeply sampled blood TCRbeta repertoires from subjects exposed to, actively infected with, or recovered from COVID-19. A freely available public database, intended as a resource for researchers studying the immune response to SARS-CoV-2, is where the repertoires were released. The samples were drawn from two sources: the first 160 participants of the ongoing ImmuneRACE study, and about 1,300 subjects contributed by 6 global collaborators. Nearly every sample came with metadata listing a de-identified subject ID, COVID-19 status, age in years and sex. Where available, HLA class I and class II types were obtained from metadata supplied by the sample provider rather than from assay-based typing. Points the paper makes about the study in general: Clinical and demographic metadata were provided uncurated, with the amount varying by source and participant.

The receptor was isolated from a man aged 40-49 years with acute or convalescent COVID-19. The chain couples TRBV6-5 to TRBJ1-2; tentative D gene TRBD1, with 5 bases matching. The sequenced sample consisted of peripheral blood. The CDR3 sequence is CASRPRGRGYTF. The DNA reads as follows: TGTGCCAGCAGACCGCGGGGACGTGGCTACACCTTC.